This TCR beta chain was captured by sequencing in a study of CD8 T cells in ankylosing spondylitis (dated by TCRdb to 2016 to 2017). Notes on the research overall: The study set out to find disease-linked TCR variants by profiling T cell receptor beta repertoires in ankylosing spondylitis patients and healthy donors. Samples of peripheral blood were taken, and for ankylosing spondylitis patients, synovial fluid was collected as well. In total, the full study cohort was made up of roughly 110 healthy donors and about two dozen ankylosing spondylitis patients. Findings and caveats that apply to the study as a whole: The disease-linked clones had a CD8+ phenotype and were found at relatively low frequencies in peripheral blood. Significant enrichment of the disease-linked clones was reported in matched synovial fluid samples from ankylosing spondylitis patients. Some TCR beta motif variants had previously been reported in synovial fluid and blood of reactive arthritis patients, which suggested common disease-initiation mechanisms. Blood from ankylosing spondylitis patients appeared to be characterized by a TCR beta motif composed of under ten highly homologous amino acid variants.

TCRdb lists the instrument as Illumina HiSeq 2500. Quantitative 5'-RACE with molecular barcodes was used to prepare TCR beta libraries. The authors' analysis ran thus. A new computational method, built on a probabilistic model of VDJ rearrangement, was used to identify disease-linked TCR variants. TCRdb trimmed public reads at Q25 via fastp, called clones via MiXCR and kept in-frame beta chains. Each CDR3 protein gets just one entry, which takes the most common genes and DNA from the rows behind it. TCRdb's processing, not the authors' own work, is the source of the V and J calls. Here the sample has approximately 45,000 distinct CDR3 sequences; about 11% occur a single time. The ten biggest clones cover 1.4% of the sample. In its sample, this clonotype was seen many times. Its antigen specificity is not known. It has no much larger one-base neighbor in the sample; base qualities were not kept. The CDR3 has 13 amino acids, counting the end cysteine and phenylalanine. Of the read, only the CDR3 DNA is kept; its 39 bases are in frame from base 1. Deletion took 2 bases off V and 0 bases off J, with a span of 4 bases between the germline ends. Per the germline V gene, MNHEY is the CDR1 and SVGEGT is the CDR2.

Sequenced material: blood, either unsorted or a sorted T cell fraction (not recorded which). The chain employs TRBV6-2 or TRBV6-3 and TRBJ1-2; the D gene remains uncertain. This receptor was obtained from a male donor with ankylosing spondylitis or in good health (not recorded which). The DNA sequence is TGTGCCAGCAGTTACCAGGCTAACTATGGCTACACCTTC. This sequence encodes CASSYQANYGYTF.